This TCR beta chain was recorded in a study of T-cell memory formation after mild COVID-19 (dated by TCRdb to the early 2020s). For context, the study as a whole: TCR sequence clusters from the two donors were found to be largely donor specific. Two young, previously healthy adult volunteers, one female and one male, were included in the cohort. In a couple of donors, T-cell clones that expanded and contracted after mild COVID-19 were followed by sequencing TCRalpha and TCRbeta repertoires longitudinally. Overall results and qualifications from the work: The detection of some responding clones in pre-infection memory suggests that pre-existing cross-reactive memory T cells joined the SARS-CoV-2 response. The second-wave clones that peaked on day 37 were not confirmed to be SARS-CoV-2 specific. Contracting CD4+ clones appeared mostly in the CM and EM memory subsets, whereas CD8+ clones were enriched in EMRA. The study included only a couple of mild cases, and larger cohorts that include severe cases with pre-infection samples were judged to be necessary. Clones that contracted from day 15 to 85 showed balanced CD4/CD8 phenotypes, whereas a second wave of clones that expanded from day 15 to 37 leaned towards CD4+.

Sequencing used an Illumina NovaSeq 6000. TCRalpha and TCRbeta cDNA libraries were built by 5'RACE with constant-segment primers, adding sample barcodes and unique molecular identifiers. RNA was extracted from every sample with Trizol reagent. Amplification of the libraries took two PCR steps, and the second step added a second sample barcode plus Illumina TruSeq adapters. The libraries were sequenced on an Illumina NovaSeq using 2 x 150 bp paired-end reads. In the authors' own workflow: With migec v1.2.7, reads were demultiplexed and then collapsed into UMI-guided consensus sequences. With mixcr v2.1.11, UMI consensuses were aligned to TRA and TRB V and J templates and assembled into clonotypes. A clonotype was counted as expanded or contracted only if both edgeR and NoisET called the change significant, with noise models trained on biological replicates. For edgeR calls, the thresholds were a false discovery rate-adjusted p below 0.01 and a log2 fold-change of 1. As an exploratory analysis of dynamics, max-normalized trajectories of the 1000 most abundant clonotypes were examined with PCA combined with hierarchical clustering. The CD4 or CD8 phenotype of responding clones was assigned using the separately sequenced CD4+ and CD8+ repertoires. TCRdb handled the public reads itself, with Q25 trimming in fastp and clone calling in MiXCR, and kept productive beta chains. CDR3 protein duplicates are merged, each entry listing the most common genes and DNA. The V and J calls and clone size come from TCRdb's table, not from the authors' own analysis. Recorded for this sample are hundreds of thousands of distinct CDR3 sequences; roughly 14% of them occurred a single time. The ten largest clones capture around 2.2% of the sample.

As regards this clonotype: Its specific antigen is unknown. No much larger clone is present one base from it, and per-base qualities are unavailable.

Taken from cysteine to phenylalanine, the CDR3 has 13 residues. The DNA shown is the 39-base CDR3, in frame from base 1. V and J lose 8 bases and 3 bases, and a span of 10 bases separates them. CDR1 and CDR2 are read off the germline V gene as MNHNS and SASEGT. PBMCs were isolated by Ficoll-Paque density gradient centrifugation. Sequencing was done on a sample of PBMCs or a T cell subset sorted from them (not recorded which). The chain is made from TRBV6-1 and TRBJ2-2, with an unclear D gene assignment. The receptor comes from an adult woman who had mild COVID-19 (a few samples of this study predate the infection). The sample titles of this study are shuffled in the database, so cell type and time point are left out; the donor was told from shared clones. The CDR3 reads as follows: CASGKVYTGELFF. In nucleotide form, the sequence is TGTGCCAGCGGGAAGGTCTACACCGGGGAGCTGTTTTTT.